The rows below give T cell receptor beta chains drawn from one sample of a study of breast tumors, draining lymph nodes, adjacent tissues. In TCRdb, the multiplex PCR reads were re-called with MiXCR into one record per CDR3 protein. The sample yields around 130,000 distinct CDR3 sequences, over 25% seen once. Sequenced sample: axillary lymph node tissue. All receptors derive from a female donor with breast cancer. Some clones in this sample may be carry-over from other donors' samples. Each CDR3 is given with its conserved first and last residue. Fields, in order: clone size, V gene, J gene, D gene, CDR3 DNA, CDR3 protein. D genes are given only for firm matches. Clone size is stated in some rows and not others, as once, few, many or a class when expanded.

>NA|TRBV12-3/TRBV12-4|TRBJ1-2|TRBD1
TGTGCCAGCGGTAGCGCAGGGGGCTATGGCTACACCTTC
CASGSAGGYGYTF
>few|TRBV7-2|TRBJ1-1|NA
TGTGCCAGCAGCTCCGGAGACGGGGGTGGCGCTTTCTTT
CASSSGDGGGAFF
>many|TRBV7-9|TRBJ2-7|TRBD1
TGTGCCAGCAGCTTAGGGGACAGGGCTTCCGAGCAGTACTTC
CASSLGDRASEQYF
>many|TRBV20-1|TRBJ1-5|TRBD1
TGCAGTGCCCCGGACAGGGGGTTTGGTCAGCCCCAGCATTTT
CSAPDRGFGQPQHF
>once|TRBV19|TRBJ2-7|TRBD2
TGTGCCAGTAGTATTAGCGGACTAGCGGGGGGAAGCTCCTACAAGCCGTACTTC
CASSISGLAGGSSYKPYF
>many|TRBV19|TRBJ1-5|NA
TGTGCCAGTAGACAGGTTCTTAATCAGCCCCAGCATTTT
CASRQVLNQPQHF
>NA|TRBV6-1|TRBJ1-2|TRBD1
TGTGCCAGCAGTTTAAAACGGGGACAGAGCTTCGTCTATGGCTACACCTTC
CASSLKRGQSFVYGYTF
>many|TRBV20-1|TRBJ1-2|NA
TGCAGTGCTAGACAGTCCGGGTATTTTTGCACCTTC
CSARQSGYFCTF
>many|TRBV2|TRBJ2-2|TRBD1
TGTGCCAGCAGTGGACAGGGGGTCGGGGAGCTGTTTTTT
CASSGQGVGELFF
>many|TRBV12-3/TRBV12-4|TRBJ1-2|NA
TGTGCCAGCAGTTTTCAAGGGAACTATGGCTACACCTTC
CASSFQGNYGYTF
>NA|TRBV19|TRBJ2-3|NA
TGTGCCAGTAGTATCCGGACCCCGGATACGCAGTATTTT
CASSIRTPDTQYF
>NA|TRBV2|TRBJ1-5|NA
TGTGCCAGCAGTGAAGACAGGTTCTACGAGCATTTT
CASSEDRFYEHF
>NA|TRBV7-9|TRBJ1-5|NA
TGTGCCAGCAGCGCTCAGGGGTTAGCTAGCAATCAGCCCCAGCATTTT
CASSAQGLASNQPQHF
>many|TRBV11-3|TRBJ2-1|TRBD1
TGTGCCAGCAGCTTAGGACAGGGGGGGGGAAATGAGCAGTTCTTC
CASSLGQGGGNEQFF
>NA|TRBV10-3|TRBJ2-7|NA
TGTGCCATCAGTGCGGTGGGCGGGGCCTACGAGCAGTACTTC
CAISAVGGAYEQYF
>many|TRBV20-1|TRBJ2-1|NA
TGCAGTGCTAGAGATCGGTGGGGAAGCTCCTACAATGAGCAGTTCTTC
CSARDRWGSSYNEQFF
>many|TRBV6-5|TRBJ1-2|NA
TGTGCCAGCAGTGGGATGGGGAATCGGGCAGTGCCTGCCTATGGCTACACCTTC
CASSGMGNRAVPAYGYTF
>many|TRBV6-2/TRBV6-3|TRBJ2-5|TRBD1
TGTGCCAGCAAACCAGGGGGCGGAACCCAGTACTTC
CASKPGGGTQYF
>many|TRBV2|TRBJ1-2|NA
TGTGCCAGCAGTTACAGGGTCGACTACACCTTC
CASSYRVDYTF
>many|TRBV6-5|TRBJ1-2|NA
TGTGCCAGCAGTCACCCGGGCCAAAGCGGCTACACCTTC
CASSHPGQSGYTF
>many|TRBV5-6|TRBJ1-2|NA
TGTGCCAGCAGCGATACAGGGAGGAGAGGCTACACCTTC
CASSDTGRRGYTF
>few|TRBV19|TRBJ2-3|TRBD2
TGTGCCAGTAGGGTAGCGGGGGGGCTTCCAGATACGCAGTATTTT
CASRVAGGLPDTQYF
>NA|TRBV2|TRBJ1-5|TRBD1
TGTGCCAGCAGTGTGGATCGAACAGGGGCTCAAGAGACCCAGCATTTT
CASSVDRTGAQETQHF
>once|TRBV5-5|TRBJ2-3|NA
TGTGCCAGCAGTTATACAGGGTCCGATACGCAGTATTTT
CASSYTGSDTQYF
>many|TRBV4-3|TRBJ1-2|NA
TGCGCCAGCAGCCAAGATACCGGGGCGGTCTATCGCTACACCTTC
CASSQDTGAVYRYTF
>many|TRBV24-1|TRBJ1-5|TRBD1
TGTGCCACCAGTGATCGGACAGGGGGAAATCAGCCCCAGCATTTT
CATSDRTGGNQPQHF
>many|TRBV4-3|TRBJ1-4|NA
TGCGCCAGCAGCCAAGATGTGGGGCGCGCTAATGAAAAACTGTTTTTT
CASSQDVGRANEKLFF
>many|TRBV18|TRBJ2-2|NA
TGTGCCAGCTCACCACCTGCCACCGGGGAGCTGTTTTTT
CASSPPATGELFF
>many|TRBV27|TRBJ1-2|TRBD1
TGTGCCAGCAGTTCCCCGGGACAGGGCTCCTATGGCTACACCTTC
CASSSPGQGSYGYTF
>many|TRBV7-7|TRBJ2-5|NA
TGTGCTAGCAGCTTAGCGACTCAAGAGACCCAGTACTTC
CASSLATQETQYF
>many|TRBV7-2|TRBJ2-1|NA
TGTGCCAGCGCCCGGGGACCCGAATCAAATGAGCAGTTCTTC
CASARGPESNEQFF
>many|TRBV10-3|TRBJ1-4|NA
TGTGCCATCGGTGGGTCCGGTGGTGTTAATAATGAAAAACTGTTTTTT
CAIGGSGGVNNEKLFF
>many|TRBV19|TRBJ2-5|NA
TGTGCCAGTAGTTCACTGGGACGGAGATATTTC
CASSSLGRRYF
>NA|TRBV6-5|TRBJ2-6|NA
TGTGCCAGCAGTTACAATCGATGGGCCAACGTCCTGACTTTC
CASSYNRWANVLTF
>many|TRBV5-8|TRBJ2-1|NA
TGTGCCAGCAGCGACCGGGCCCGTATTTCCAATGAGCAGTTCTTC
CASSDRARISNEQFF